The TCR beta chain described here comes from a study of metastatic and nonmetastatic thyroid tumors. The wider study: Repertoire data that came from the blood and tumor or nodule tissue of malignant and benign thyroid patients were compared. Study outcomes and limitations: Significantly greater TCR beta diversity was reportedly found in malignant thyroid tumors than in benign nodules (in blood and tumor).

Before thyroid surgery, none of the patients had received any treatment. In this sample, this clone turned up many times. Its antigen is not identified. CDR3 length equals 12 residues. Germline values: CDR1 SGHVS, CDR2 FQNEAQ. Trimming removed 4 bases at V and 1 base at J, with 4 bases between. From the PCR reads, TCRdb re-called clones with MiXCR. The data contain tens of thousands of clones, about 15% of them seen just once; the ten biggest clones take up 2.5% to 3.5%. Input material: blood. This TCR was recovered from a female donor with papillary thyroid cancer or a benign thyroid nodule (not recorded which). Some clones in this sample may be carry-over from other donors' samples. The chain combines TRBV7-8 with TRBJ2-5; D remains unclear. The CDR3 bases are TGTGCCAGCAGCTCGATCCAAGAGACCCAGTACTTC. Its protein product is CASSSIQETQYF.